This TCR beta chain is drawn from a study of blood T cell repertoires in COVID-19. About the research overall: Donors in the United States, Italy and Spain gave samples during acute or convalescent COVID-19. From T cells, B-cell-depleted T cells, or PBMCs came the material, which was cDNA or gDNA.

Original analysis: Reference gene primers were amplified, and this amplification served to estimate nucleated cell counts. Here immunoSEQ multiplex PCR was the method, and the copy in TCRdb shows in-frame clones only, minus some. That table is the source of V, J and clone size, and D and trimming were worked out from the DNA. The repertoire holds about 110,000 clones, with around 64% as singletons. Trimming cost V 0 bases and J 1 base; bases outside gene matches: 2. CDR1 is SGHNT and CDR2 is YYREEE in the germline V gene (reference sequence). This CDR3 comprises 15 residues. Source material: peripheral blood. The clonotype was recovered from a human donor with acute or convalescent COVID-19. The donor label of this sample is uncertain. J is TRBJ2-5 and V is TRBV5-4, with 8 bases fitting TRBD1. Here the CDR3 DNA reads TGTGCCAGCAGCTTGGCCGGGACAGGCCAAGAGACCCAGTACTTC. Translated: CASSLAGTGQETQYF.